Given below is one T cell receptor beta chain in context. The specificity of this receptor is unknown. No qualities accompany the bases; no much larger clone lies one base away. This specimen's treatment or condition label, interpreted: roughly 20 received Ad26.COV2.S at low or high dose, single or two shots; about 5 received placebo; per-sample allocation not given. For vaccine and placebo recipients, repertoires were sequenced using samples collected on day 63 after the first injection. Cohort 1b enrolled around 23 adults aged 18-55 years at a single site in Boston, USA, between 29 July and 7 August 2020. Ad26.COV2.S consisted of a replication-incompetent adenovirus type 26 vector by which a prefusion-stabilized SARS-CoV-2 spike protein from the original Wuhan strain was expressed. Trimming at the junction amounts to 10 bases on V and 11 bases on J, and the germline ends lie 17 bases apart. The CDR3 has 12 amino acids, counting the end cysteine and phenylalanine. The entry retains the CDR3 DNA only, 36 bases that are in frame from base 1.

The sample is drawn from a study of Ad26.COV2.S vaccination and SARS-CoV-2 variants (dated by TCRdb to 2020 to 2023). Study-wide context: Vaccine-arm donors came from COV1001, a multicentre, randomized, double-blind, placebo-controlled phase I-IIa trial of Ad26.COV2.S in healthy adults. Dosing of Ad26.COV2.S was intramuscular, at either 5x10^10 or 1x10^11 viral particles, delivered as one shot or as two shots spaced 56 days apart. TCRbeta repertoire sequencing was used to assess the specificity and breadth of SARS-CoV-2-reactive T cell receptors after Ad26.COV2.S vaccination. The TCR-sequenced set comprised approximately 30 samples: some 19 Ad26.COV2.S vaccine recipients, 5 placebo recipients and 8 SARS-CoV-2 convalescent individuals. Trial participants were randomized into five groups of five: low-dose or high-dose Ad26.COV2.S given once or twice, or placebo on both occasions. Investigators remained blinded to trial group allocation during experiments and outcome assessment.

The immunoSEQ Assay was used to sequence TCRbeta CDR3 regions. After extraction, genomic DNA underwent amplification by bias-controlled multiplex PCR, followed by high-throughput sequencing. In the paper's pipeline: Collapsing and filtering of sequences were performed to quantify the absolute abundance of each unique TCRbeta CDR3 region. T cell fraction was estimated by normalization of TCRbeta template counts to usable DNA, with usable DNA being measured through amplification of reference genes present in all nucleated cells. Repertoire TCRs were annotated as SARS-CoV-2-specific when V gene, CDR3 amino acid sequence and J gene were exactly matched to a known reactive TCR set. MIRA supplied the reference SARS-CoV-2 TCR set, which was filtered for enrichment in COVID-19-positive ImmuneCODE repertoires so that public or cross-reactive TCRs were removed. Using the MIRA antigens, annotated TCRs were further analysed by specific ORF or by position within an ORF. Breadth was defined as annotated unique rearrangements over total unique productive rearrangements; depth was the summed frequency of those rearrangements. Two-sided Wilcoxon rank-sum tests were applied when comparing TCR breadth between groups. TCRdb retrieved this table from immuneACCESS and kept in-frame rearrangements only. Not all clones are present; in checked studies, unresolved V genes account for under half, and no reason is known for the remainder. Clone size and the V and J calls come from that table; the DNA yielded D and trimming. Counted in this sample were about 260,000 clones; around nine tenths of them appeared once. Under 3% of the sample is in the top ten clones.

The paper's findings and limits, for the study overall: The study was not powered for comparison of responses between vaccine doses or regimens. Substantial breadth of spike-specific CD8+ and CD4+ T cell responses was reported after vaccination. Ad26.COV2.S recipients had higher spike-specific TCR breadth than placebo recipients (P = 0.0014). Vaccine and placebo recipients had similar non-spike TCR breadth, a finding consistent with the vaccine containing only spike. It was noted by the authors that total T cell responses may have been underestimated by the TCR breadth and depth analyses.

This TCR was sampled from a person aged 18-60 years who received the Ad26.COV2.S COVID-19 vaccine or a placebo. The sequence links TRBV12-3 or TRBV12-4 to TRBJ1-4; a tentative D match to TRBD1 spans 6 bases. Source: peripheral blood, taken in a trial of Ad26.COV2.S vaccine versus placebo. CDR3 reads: CATAGGSDKLFF. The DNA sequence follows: TGTGCCACCGCGGGGGGCTCTGATAAACTGTTTTTT.